Following are 2 T cell receptor beta chains from one sample sequenced in a study of shared clonotypes between healthy human individuals. TCRdb keeps only in-frame clones here, not all; method: immunoSEQ multiplex PCR. The sample has 2 million to 2.5 million clones, 80% to 95% seen once; the top ten hold about 0.39%. Material: naive CD4+ T cells from PBMCs. Stated subset: CD45RA+ positively selected. Source of these receptors: a man aged 18 to 30 in good health. Some clones in this sample may be carry-over from other donors' samples.

The chain employs TRBV2 and TRBJ2-1, with TRBD2 identical over 8 bases. Germline CDR1 reads SNHLY; CDR2 reads FYNNEI. The CDR3 has 14 residues. V gave up 8 bases and J gave up 5 bases; unmatched junction bases: 8. CDR3 DNA sequence: TGTGCCAGCTACAAGGCGGGAGGTAACAATGAGCAGTTCTTC. This gives the protein CASYKAGGNNEQFF.

This chain links TRBV7-9 with TRBJ2-4; D is undetermined. This CDR3 region has 13 residues. V lost 6 bases, J lost 0 bases, and 6 bases lay in between. Germline V lookup: CDR1 SEHNR, CDR2 FQNEAQ (reference sequence). CDR3 sequence (DNA): TGTGCCAGCAGTGGGCTAGCCAAAAACATTCAGTACTTC. Translated: CASSGLAKNIQYF.